A single sample is the source of the 25 T cell receptor beta chains below, sequenced in a study of blood T cell repertoires in COVID-19. TCRdb's table, derived via immunoSEQ multiplex PCR, lists solely in-frame clones and lacks some. In the table there are just under 65,000 clones, about four fifths of which are singletons. The sample was peripheral blood. The receptors derive from a human donor in a cohort sampled during active COVID-19.

In its sample, this clone was seen once. This chain joins TRBV7-9 and TRBJ1-1; no reliable D call. CDR1 SEHNR and CDR2 FQNEAQ come from the germline V gene (reference sequence). The V end was cut by 1 base, the J end by 6 bases, with 9 bases between. This CDR3 region has 13 residues. The CDR3 reads CASSLELESEAFF. The CDR3 bases are TGTGCCAGCAGCTTAGAACTAGAGTCTGAAGCTTTCTTT.

The chain combines TRBV6-5 with TRBJ2-7, with 7 bases matching TRBD1. The CDR3 is 14 amino acids. V lost 6 bases, J lost 3 bases, and 8 bases stayed unmatched. Germline V gene lookup returns CDR1 MNHEY and CDR2 SVGAGI. CDR3 coding DNA: TGTGCCAGCAGCGAGACAGGGAAGGGCTACGAGCAGTACTTC. As protein: CASSETGKGYEQYF.

The genes are TRBV4-2 and TRBJ2-1, with D hard to call. The CDR3 has 17 residues. The V gene lost 1 base and the J gene lost 5 bases, with 18 bases spanning the gap. Germline values: CDR1 LGHNA, CDR2 YNFKEQ. The CDR3 nucleotides read TGTGCCAGCAGCCAAGGGCTGTCTAGAACGCAACACAATGAGCAGTTCTTC. Translation gives CASSQGLSRTQHNEQFF.

The V call is TRBV10-2, the J call TRBJ2-2; 7 bases match TRBD2. Germline V gene lookup returns CDR1 WSHSY and CDR2 SAAADI. After removal of 6 bases from V and 1 base from J, the junction contained 5 bases not matched to a gene. This CDR3 contains 15 residues. CDR3 loop: CASRPGGRNTGELFF. The CDR3, as DNA: TGCGCCAGCAGACCAGGCGGGAGGAACACCGGGGAGCTGTTTTTT.

This clone appeared a single time. V gene TRBV2 combines with J gene TRBJ1-3, with D maybe TRBD1 (5 bases). CDR3 size: 15 residues. V lost 10 bases, J lost 0 bases, and 16 bases lay in between. Germline loops: CDR1 SNHLY, CDR2 FYNNEI. This CDR3 reads CATENGGFSGNTIYF. As DNA, the CDR3 is TGTGCCACCGAAAACGGGGGTTTCTCTGGAAACACCATATATTTT.

The CDR3 reads CASSLTGGYSYEQYF. CDR3 bases: TGCGCCAGCAGCCTAACAGGGGGCTACTCCTACGAGCAGTACTTC. This chain links TRBV5-1 with TRBJ2-7; 9 bases agree with TRBD1. The germline gives CDR1 SGHRS, CDR2 YFSETQ. V lost 4 bases to trimming and J lost 0 bases; unmatched junction nucleotides: 5. The CDR3 has 15 residues.

The chain combines TRBV5-4 with TRBJ2-7; the D gene is possibly TRBD2 (5 bases). Germline V lookup: CDR1 SGHNT, CDR2 YYREEE (reference sequence). The CDR3 runs to 16 residues. Trimming pared 0 bases from V and 0 bases from J, leaving 13 bases between. CDR3 in amino acids: CASSLALRGDSYEQYF. The CDR3 DNA reads TGTGCCAGCAGCTTGGCCCTACGGGGAGACTCCTACGAGCAGTACTTC.

The rearrangement links TRBV21-1 to TRBJ1-5; TRBD1 reflects the table's D call only, with no check against the DNA. TRBV21-1 is tagged as a pseudogene. CDR3 length: 15 residues. CDR3 loop: CASSQKGQGDQPQHF. CDR3 DNA sequence: TGTGCCAGCAGTCAAAAGGGGCAGGGGGATCAGCCCCAGCATTTT.

The CDR3 is CASGLVPLAGTYNEQFF. DNA for the CDR3: TGTGCTAGTGGTTTGGTTCCCCTAGCGGGAACCTACAATGAGCAGTTCTTC. The gene calls are TRBV12-5 and TRBJ2-1; TRBD2 matches at 9 bases. J was trimmed by 2 bases and V by 0 bases; bases with no gene match: 5. Germline CDR1 and CDR2: LGHNT and FRNRAP. The CDR3 consists of 17 residues. Complete variable domain (other parts from reference TRBV12-5 and TRBJ2-1): DARVTQTPRHKVTEMGQEVTMRCQPILGHNTVFWYRQTMMQGLELLAYFRNRAPLDDSGMPKDRFSAEMPDATLATLKIQPSEPRDSAVYFCASGLVPLAGTYNEQFFGPGTRLTVL.

The chain is built from TRBV19 and TRBJ2-6; a possible D gene is TRBD1 (6 bases). The CDR3 consists of 15 residues. Germline CDR1 reads LNHDA; CDR2 reads SQIVND (reference sequence). V was trimmed by 7 bases and J by 2 bases, leaving 12 bases between them. The CDR3 nucleotides are TGTGCCAGTACCAGGGGATATACTGGGGCCAACGTCCTGACTTTC. Residues: CASTRGYTGANVLTF. Filled out from reference TRBV19 and TRBJ2-6, the complete variable domain reads DGGITQSPKYLFRKEGQNVTLSCEQNLNHDAMYWYRQDPGQGLRLIYYSQIVNDFQKGDIAEGYSVSREKKESFPLTVTSAQKNPTAFYLCASTRGYTGANVLTFGAGSRLTVL.

V usage is TRBV18 and J usage is TRBJ2-5; tentative D call: TRBD2 (5 bases). The germline gives CDR1 KGHSH, CDR2 LQKENI. The CDR3 is made up of 16 amino acids. V gave up 1 base and J gave up 5 bases, with 17 bases separating them. In DNA form, the CDR3 reads TGTGCCAGCTCACCACGCGTTTCGGGGTTGGGGGAGACCCAGTACTTC. Translated: CASSPRVSGLGETQYF.

This chain uses TRBV7-3 with TRBJ2-3; 9 bases align to TRBD2. The CDR3 contains 15 residues. V was clipped by 5 bases and J by 4 bases; unmatched bases: 7. The germline gives CDR1 SGHTA, CDR2 FQGTGA. The CDR3 loop is CASSLGGRAADTQYF. CDR3 nucleotides: TGTGCCAGCAGCCTTGGCGGGAGGGCTGCAGATACGCAGTATTTT.

V and J are TRBV11-3 and TRBJ2-5, with 13 bases lining up with TRBD2. The CDR3 spans 16 residues. Germline values: CDR1 SGHNT, CDR2 YENEEA. Trimming cost V 5 bases and J 4 bases; bases outside gene matches: 7. CDR3 amino acids: CASSLRTSGRSETQYF. DNA of the CDR3: TGTGCCAGCAGCCTCCGGACTAGCGGGAGATCAGAGACCCAGTACTTC.

V gene TRBV6-5 combines with J gene TRBJ1-5, with a tentative D call TRBD1 (5 bases). Germline V CDR1 and CDR2: MNHEY, SVGAGI. CDR3 length equals 15 residues. Trimming cost V 0 bases and J 7 bases, with 13 bases left between them. This CDR3 is CASSYSRGAGQPQHF. CDR3 nucleotide sequence: TGTGCCAGCAGTTACTCGCGCGGGGCCGGACAGCCCCAGCATTTT.

The chain couples TRBV5-4 to TRBJ2-7; 9 bases line up with TRBD1. The CDR3 is made up of 15 amino acids. V lost 4 bases and J lost 1; bases outside the gene matches: 6. Germline assignment: CDR1 SGHNT and CDR2 YYREEE (reference sequence). For the CDR3, the DNA is TGTGCCAGCAGCCCACAGGGGGCCTTATCCTACGAGCAGTACTTC. It specifies CASSPQGALSYEQYF.

This clone has more than one count but fewer than ten. The J gene is TRBJ2-1, the V gene TRBV19, with TRBD2 matching over 8 bases. The J segment lost 2 bases and the V segment lost 9 bases, leaving 3 bases of the junction unmatched. The CDR3 sequence is 13 residues long. The germline V gene encodes CDR1 LNHDA and CDR2 SQIVND (reference sequence). CDR3 nucleotide sequence: TGTGCCAGCCAGCGGGAGCCCTACAATGAGCAGTTCTTC. Its translation is CASQREPYNEQFF.

The chain has TRBV5-1 and TRBJ2-1; the D gene is possibly TRBD1 (6 bases). Germline CDR1 SGHRS, CDR2 YFSETQ. V shed 2 bases and J shed 9 bases, with 12 bases lying between them. The CDR3 runs 13 residues. Written as DNA, the CDR3 is TGCGCCAGCAGCTTCGACAGGTATGGTGAGCAGTTCTTC. Residues: CASSFDRYGEQFF.

This clone showed up just once. This rearrangement joins TRBV6-1 to TRBJ1-1; D might be TRBD1 (6 bases). CDR1 is MNHNS and CDR2 is SASEGT in the germline V gene. This CDR3 contains 13 residues. V gave up 2 bases and J gave up 6 bases, with 10 bases separating them. The DNA for the CDR3 is TGTGCCAGCAGTGAATGGAGGACAGCTGAAGCTTTCTTT. Its translation is CASSEWRTAEAFF.

This clone has more than one count but fewer than ten. The genes are TRBV27 and TRBJ1-2; D is possibly TRBD1 (5 bases). The length of the CDR3 is 13 residues. The germline V gene has CDR1 MNHEY and CDR2 SMNVEV (reference sequence). V was cut by 7 bases and J by 2 bases, with 11 bases left in between. CDR3 bases: TGTGCCAGCACAGGGTGGCCGAACTATGGCTACACCTTC. Protein product: CASTGWPNYGYTF.

The rearrangement links TRBV6-1 to TRBJ1-6, with TRBD1 matching 7 bases. J gave up 9 bases and V 2 bases, and 7 bases lay outside the gene matches. Germline V gene lookup returns CDR1 MNHNS and CDR2 SASEGT. The CDR3 runs 15 residues. The CDR3 sequence: CASSELPGGRSPLHF. Here the CDR3 DNA reads TGTGCCAGCAGTGAATTACCAGGGGGGCGTTCACCCCTCCACTTT.

The rearrangement links TRBV30 to TRBJ2-7; 8 bases fit TRBD2. The CDR3 extends over 15 amino acids. V lost 8 bases to trimming and J lost 0 bases; unmatched junction nucleotides: 12. CDR1 and CDR2 from the germline V gene are GTSNPN and SVGIG (reference sequence). CDR3 sequence reads: CAPSGGSPSSYEQYF. The CDR3 DNA is TGTGCCCCCAGCGGGGGTAGCCCAAGCTCCTACGAGCAGTACTTC. Together with reference TRBV30 and TRBJ2-7, the CDR3 gives the full variable domain: SQTIHQWPATLVQPVGSPLSLECTVEGTSNPNLYWYRQAAGRGLQLLFYSVGIGQISSEVPQNLSASRPQDRQFILSSKKLLLSDSGFYLCAPSGGSPSSYEQYFGPGTRLTVT.

V and J are TRBV11-2 and TRBJ2-1; 7 bases line up with TRBD2. From germline, CDR1 is SGHAT and CDR2 FQNNGV. The CDR3 has 14 amino acids. J lost 12 bases, V lost 0 bases, and 8 bases had no gene match. The CDR3 DNA reads as TGTGCCAGCAGCTTAGAATTGGGACTACTGGGGCAGTTCTTC. Translating gives CASSLELGLLGQFF.

V and J are TRBV5-1 and TRBJ2-7, with D maybe TRBD2 (7 bases). Germline V gene data show CDR1 as SGHRS and CDR2 as YFSETQ. The CDR3 is 12 residues long. Trimming removed 9 bases at V and 7 bases at J, with 17 bases between. CDR3 sequence (DNA): TGCGCCACCTCCAAGAGGGGGGGGGAGCAGTACTTC. This encodes CATSKRGGEQYF.

The gene calls are TRBV5-1 and TRBJ2-7, with 8 bases lining up with TRBD2. The V gene end was trimmed by 5 bases and the J gene end by 6 bases; junction bases not matched to a gene: 13. The germline gives CDR1 SGHRS, CDR2 YFSETQ. This CDR3 spans 15 amino acids. CDR3 loop: CASRWGEGLAAEQYF. CDR3 nucleotides: TGCGCCAGCAGATGGGGGGAAGGACTAGCTGCCGAGCAGTACTTC.

This clone was counted a single time. The chain uses TRBV2 and TRBJ1-2, with 7 bases fitting TRBD1. The CDR3 is 14 residues long. V lost 2 bases, J lost 8 bases, and 8 bases stayed unmatched. Per germline, CDR1 SNHLY and CDR2 FYNNEI. CDR3 in DNA: TGTGCCAGCAGTGAACAGGGGGTCCCGGGCGGCTACACCTTC. Its protein is CASSEQGVPGGYTF.